This T cell receptor beta chain is from a study of T cell responses to AZD1222 COVID-19 vaccine. Only in-frame clones appear in the TCRdb table, and some are missing; sequencing was by immunoSEQ multiplex PCR. The sample lists just under 90,000 clones, 88% seen once, with under 13% in the top ten. Of note for this clone: The antigen remains undetermined.

Findings and limits, study-wide: The span of vaccine-associated CD4 TCRs extended across spike, with dominance at 160-218 and 743-854.

Germline V gene sequence: CDR1 MNHNY, CDR2 SVGAGI (reference sequence). CDR3 length equals 16 residues. Germline trimming cut 2 bases from V and 1 base from J; bases unmatched to any gene: 5. The chain joins TRBV6-6 to TRBJ1-1; 9 nucleotides match TRBD1. This sample comprised peripheral blood, obtained on day 0 of MenACWY control vaccination. The sequence derives from an adult in good health. The CDR3 bases are TGTGCCAGCAGTTACCCGCTGGACAGGGGGAACACTGAAGCTTTCTTT. Its protein is CASSYPLDRGNTEAFF.